This T cell receptor (beta chain) was identified in a study of brain metastases from non-small cell lung cancer. Clones were sequenced by immunoSEQ multiplex PCR, and TCRdb holds only the in-frame ones, with some missing. The sample lists around 3,100 clones; around 76% were seen once. The study, taken as a whole, reports: Brain metastases had lower T-cell infiltration than primary tumors. Paired brain metastases and primary tumors largely shared TCR repertoires. In about 64% of brain metastases, T-cell clones were expanded compared with matched primary tumors.

This CDR3 comprises 13 residues. The V and J ends lost 1 base and 6 bases respectively, with 8 bases between them. CDR1 SGHNT and CDR2 YYREEE come from the germline V gene (reference sequence). As concerns this clone: Antigen unknown.

Source material: primary lung tumor tissue. The V call is TRBV5-4, the J call TRBJ2-1; D gene ambiguous. The TCR sequence derives from a donor aged 40 or over with non-small cell lung cancer. For the CDR3, the DNA is TGTGCCAGCAGCTTGCCCAGCTCCAATGAGCAGTTCTTC. Its translation is CASSLPSSNEQFF.